The 5 T cell receptor beta chains below all came from one sample that was sequenced in a study of T cell responses to AZD1222 COVID-19 vaccine. Data came from immunoSEQ multiplex PCR; TCRdb stores just in-frame clones and leaves some out. The sample has 60,000 to 75,000 clones; around 80% are singletons. The sample consisted of peripheral blood, taken 28 days after the second AZD1222 dose. These receptors came from an adult who received the AZD1222 COVID-19 vaccine.

In this sample, this clone is medium-sized. V and J are TRBV6-5 and TRBJ2-7, with D unresolved. The ends were cut back, 0 bases at V and 7 bases at J, with 10 bases in the middle. The CDR3 contains 13 residues. The germline gives CDR1 MNHEY, CDR2 SVGAGI. Here the CDR3 DNA reads TGTGCCAGCAGTTACTCTGAGTTAGGGGAGCAGTACTTC. Amino acid sequence: CASSYSELGEQYF.

This clone was seen a few times. The genes are TRBV6-2 or TRBV6-3 and TRBJ2-5; possibly TRBD2 for D (7 bases). Trimming stripped 0 bases from V and 1 base from J, with 12 bases between. The CDR3 is 16 amino acids. CDR1 and CDR2 (germline): MNHEY, SVGEGT. The CDR3 region is CASSYSPAGAQETQYF. Written as DNA, the CDR3 is TGTGCCAGCAGTTACTCTCCTGCGGGGGCCCAAGAGACCCAGTACTTC.

The rearrangement joins TRBV4-2 to TRBJ2-3; 7 bases agree with TRBD2. V lost 0 bases to trimming and J lost 2 bases; unmatched junction nucleotides: 5. The CDR3 sequence is 16 residues long. Germline V gene lookup returns CDR1 LGHNA and CDR2 YNFKEQ. In DNA, the CDR3 is TGTGCCAGCAGCCAAGAGGGGCTAGCGGACACAGATACGCAGTATTTT. Its protein product is CASSQEGLADTDTQYF.

The chain employs TRBV28 and TRBJ2-7; no firm D call. Trimming took off 8 bases at V and 4 bases at J, with 15 bases between the two ends. This CDR3 is built from 13 residues. The germline V gene has CDR1 MDHEN and CDR2 SYDVKM. The CDR3 nucleotides read TGTGCCAGCGCTGGGCCATCCGTTTACGAGCAGTACTTC. Encoded protein: CASAGPSVYEQYF.

This chain connects TRBV18 to TRBJ1-5; TRBD1 might be the D (6 bases). This CDR3 is 14 amino acids long. Germline V gives CDR1 KGHSH, CDR2 LQKENI. The ends were cut back, 3 bases at V and 5 bases at J, with 11 bases in the middle. The CDR3 loop reads CASSPGGADQPQHF. The CDR3 region has the DNA TGTGCCAGCTCACCTGGGGGCGCGGATCAGCCCCAGCATTTT.